Listed below are T cell receptor beta chains from one sample, sequenced in a study of cytomegalovirus exposure and HLA in healthy donors. Profiling relied on immunoSEQ multiplex PCR, and the TCRdb table lists in-frame clones only, not all of them. The sample includes approximately 160,000 clones, 96% of them seen just once. The specimen was PBMCs. The receptors stem from a woman between 18 and 29 years old in good health and CMV-seronegative. Both conserved end residues are part of each CDR3. A D gene is named only where the DNA matches it firmly.

>TRBJ2-3|TRBV7-2|TRBD1
TGTGCCAGCAGCAAGTATAGGGACAGCTCGCAGTATTTT
CASSKYRDSSQYF
>TRBJ2-5|TRBV28|TRBD2
TGTGCCAGCAGTCCATTGTTACTAGCGGGGGGGATGAAAGAGACCCAGTACTTC
CASSPLLLAGGMKETQYF
>TRBJ2-6|TRBV7-6|.
TGTGCCAGCAGCCCATTCCGGGGCTCTGGGGCCAACGTCCTGACTTTC
CASSPFRGSGANVLTF
>TRBJ1-2|TRBV19|.
TGTGCCAGTAGTAGACAAACAAGTAGCTATGGCTACACCTTC
CASSRQTSSYGYTF
>TRBJ2-2|TRBV30|TRBD1
TGTGCCTGGACAGGGGGCAACACCGGGGAGCTGTTTTTT
CAWTGGNTGELFF
>TRBJ2-7|TRBV10-1|.
TGCGCCAGCAGTGATTGGGGCGGCCCCTACGAGCAGTACTTC
CASSDWGGPYEQYF
>TRBJ2-7|TRBV15|.
TGTGCCACCAGCAGAGATAAAGGTGGCGGCACTAGAGGTCGGGAGCAGTACTTC
CATSRDKGGGTRGREQYF
>TRBJ1-5|TRBV7-8|.
TGTGCCAGCAGCTTGCGTCTGGGGGCGCGAAATCAGCCCCAGCATTTT
CASSLRLGARNQPQHF
>TRBJ1-2|TRBV19|TRBD1
TGTGCCAGTACCACAACCTGGGACAGCTATGGCTACACCTTC
CASTTTWDSYGYTF
>TRBJ2-7|TRBV6-5|TRBD1
TGTGCCAGCAGTCCGGACAGGGGGGACGAGCAGTACTTC
CASSPDRGDEQYF